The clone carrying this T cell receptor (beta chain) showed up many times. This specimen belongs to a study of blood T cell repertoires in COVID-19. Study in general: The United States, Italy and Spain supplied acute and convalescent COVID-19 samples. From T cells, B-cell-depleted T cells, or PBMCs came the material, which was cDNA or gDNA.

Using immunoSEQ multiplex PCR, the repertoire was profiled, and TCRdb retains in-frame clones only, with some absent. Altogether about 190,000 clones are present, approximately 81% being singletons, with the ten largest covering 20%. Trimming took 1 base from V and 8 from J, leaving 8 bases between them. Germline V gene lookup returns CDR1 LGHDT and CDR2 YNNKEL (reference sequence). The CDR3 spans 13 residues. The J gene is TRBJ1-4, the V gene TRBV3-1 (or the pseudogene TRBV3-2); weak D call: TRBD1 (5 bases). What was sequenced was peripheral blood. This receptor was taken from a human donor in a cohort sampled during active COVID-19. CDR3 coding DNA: TGTGCCAGCAGCCAAGCCCCAGGGGAAAAACTGTTTTTT. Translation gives CASSQAPGEKLFF.